A single sample is the source of the 2 T cell receptor beta chains below, sequenced in a study of T-cell memory formation after mild COVID-19 (dated by TCRdb to the early 2020s). The receptor library was made with 5' RACE. TCRdb lists the instrument as Illumina NovaSeq 6000. Through fastp at Q25 and MiXCR, TCRdb rebuilt clones from the public reads, retaining in-frame beta chains. For every CDR3 protein sequence, its rows merge into one entry that carries the most common genes and DNA. Counted in this sample were about 270,000 distinct CDR3 sequences; 15% of them appeared once. Clones ranked in the top ten supply 2% to 2.5% of the sample. Sequenced sample: PBMCs or a T cell subset sorted from them (not recorded which). The receptors were sampled from an adult woman who had mild COVID-19 (a few samples of this study predate the infection). The sample titles of this study are shuffled in the database, so cell type and time point are left out; the donor was told from shared clones.

In its sample, this clonotype was seen a few times. The CDR3: CASSPDRGETQYF. The CDR3 coding sequence is TGTGCCAGCAGCCCTGACAGGGGGGAGACCCAGTACTTC. This chain links TRBV11-1 with TRBJ2-5; 9 bases agree with TRBD1. The length of the CDR3 is 13 residues. Germline V lookup: CDR1 SGHAT, CDR2 FQDESV (reference sequence). Unmatched junction bases numbered 3, after V lost 5 bases and J lost 5 bases.

This sequence joins TRBV25-1 and TRBJ1-2; D not resolved. The CDR3 runs 14 residues. Germline V gene lookup returns CDR1 MGHDK and CDR2 SYGVNS. Trimming removed 8 bases from V and 4 bases from J, with 17 bases in between. The CDR3 region is CASSTNSASYGYTF. CDR3 bases: TGTGCCAGCTCTACCAATTCAGCCAGCTATGGCTACACCTTC.